This is a list of T cell receptor beta chains from one sample in a study of blood T cell repertoires in COVID-19. TCRdb's table, derived via immunoSEQ multiplex PCR, lists solely in-frame clones and lacks some. The table records about 110,000 clones, around four fifths of them present only once. The sequenced sample was peripheral blood. All receptors derive from a woman in her 70s with acute or convalescent COVID-19. Each CDR3 is given with its conserved first and last residue. The D gene is left open where the match is weak. Rows may omit the clone size; those that give it use once, few, many or a size class.

V gene,D gene,clone size,J gene,CDR3 protein,CDR3 DNA
TRBV6-5,TRBD1,-,TRBJ2-5,CASRLTGDETQYF,TGTGCCAGCAGACTGACAGGGGACGAGACCCAGTACTTC
TRBV5-1,TRBD2,once,TRBJ2-1,CASSSGLAGGRSSYNEQFF,TGCGCCAGCAGTTCAGGACTAGCGGGAGGCCGGAGCTCCTACAATGAGCAGTTCTTC
TRBV3-1/TRBV3-2,TRBD1,-,TRBJ1-2,CASSGRDRDYGYTF,TGTGCCAGCAGCGGCCGGGACAGGGACTATGGCTACACCTTC
TRBV27,TRBD2,-,TRBJ2-7,CASSLRGRTYEQYF,TGTGCCAGCAGTTTACGCGGGAGGACCTACGAGCAGTACTTC
TRBV5-1,TRBD1,-,TRBJ2-5,CASSLGTGREGETQYF,TGCGCCAGCAGCCTCGGGACAGGGAGGGAGGGGGAGACCCAGTACTTC
TRBV3-1/TRBV3-2,TRBD2,-,TRBJ2-1,CASSQGLAAIGEQFF,TGTGCCAGCAGCCAAGGACTAGCGGCGATTGGTGAGCAGTTCTTC
TRBV28,-,-,TRBJ2-7,CASSLLAPQQQYF,TGTGCCAGCAGTTTATTGGCCCCCCAACAGCAGTACTTC
TRBV5-1,TRBD1,-,TRBJ1-2,CASSLIGQGEHGYTF,TGCGCCAGCAGCTTGATCGGACAGGGGGAACATGGCTACACCTTC
TRBV6-5,TRBD1,-,TRBJ1-4,CASSYTGQGNEKLFF,TGTGCCAGCAGTTATACGGGACAGGGAAATGAAAAACTGTTTTTT
TRBV2,TRBD2,few,TRBJ2-3,CASTGGAGGTDTQYF,TGTGCCAGCACCGGGGGAGCGGGGGGCACAGATACGCAGTATTTT
TRBV7-3,-,-,TRBJ2-7,CASSLSRTSYPYEQYF,TGTGCCAGCAGCTTAAGCCGAACTAGTTACCCCTACGAGCAGTACTTC
TRBV3-1/TRBV3-2,-,few,TRBJ1-5,CASSQGTDDQPQHF,TGTGCCAGCAGCCAAGGGACAGATGATCAGCCCCAGCATTTT
TRBV28,TRBD1,-,TRBJ1-6,CASTPAQDRDYNSPLHF,TGTGCCAGCACCCCCGCCCAGGACAGGGATTATAATTCACCCCTCCACTTT
TRBV9,TRBD1,-,TRBJ2-5,CASSVDPRGQETQYF,TGTGCCAGCAGCGTAGATCCCAGGGGGCAAGAGACCCAGTACTTC
TRBV29-1,TRBD1,few,TRBJ1-1,CSVNRGNTEAFF,TGCAGCGTTAACAGGGGGAACACTGAAGCTTTCTTT
TRBV5-1,TRBD1,-,TRBJ2-7,CASSSSWTGFEQYF,TGCGCCAGCAGCTCATCCTGGACAGGCTTCGAGCAGTACTTC
TRBV28,-,-,TRBJ2-7,CASSGGPGSYEQYF,TGTGCCAGCAGTGGCGGTCCGGGGTCCTACGAGCAGTACTTC
TRBV3-1/TRBV3-2,TRBD1,-,TRBJ2-7,CASSQGWTGRYEQYF,TGTGCCAGCAGCCAGGGGTGGACAGGGAGGTACGAGCAGTACTTC
TRBV19,-,-,TRBJ2-7,CASSHRVQLAGYEQYF,TGTGCCAGTAGTCACAGGGTGCAGCTGGCAGGCTACGAGCAGTACTTC
TRBV3-1/TRBV3-2,-,once,TRBJ2-7,CASSQDRGSNEQYF,TGTGCCAGCAGCCAAGATCGAGGGAGCAACGAGCAGTACTTC
TRBV2,TRBD1,-,TRBJ1-1,CASHRQGIVAEAFF,TGTGCCAGCCACAGACAGGGGATTGTCGCTGAAGCTTTCTTT
TRBV3-1/TRBV3-2,-,once,TRBJ1-2,CASSQDLGYGYTF,TGTGCCAGCAGCCAAGACCTAGGCTATGGCTACACCTTC
TRBV7-2,-,once,TRBJ1-3,CASSLAGPTEISGNTIYF,TGTGCCAGCAGCTTAGCGGGGCCAACGGAAATCTCTGGAAACACCATATATTTT
TRBV28,-,-,TRBJ2-7,CASSTQGVSYEQYF,TGTGCCAGCAGTACCCAAGGGGTCTCCTACGAGCAGTACTTC
TRBV19,-,few,TRBJ1-4,CASGVRRVGSNEKLFF,TGTGCCAGCGGGGTCCGGAGGGTCGGGTCTAATGAAAAACTGTTTTTT
TRBV11-2,-,-,TRBJ2-3,CASSLAGFSTDTQYF,TGTGCCAGCAGCTTAGCAGGGTTTAGCACAGATACGCAGTATTTT
TRBV7-9,-,-,TRBJ1-1,CASSLLGAGTEAFF,TGTGCCAGCAGCTTGTTAGGGGCCGGGACTGAAGCTTTCTTT
TRBV4-2,TRBD2,once,TRBJ2-1,CASSQPGLEDNEQFF,TGTGCCAGCAGCCAACCGGGACTAGAGGACAATGAGCAGTTCTTC
TRBV10-3,TRBD1,once,TRBJ1-2,CAIRTGSLGYTF,TGTGCCATACGGACAGGGAGTTTAGGCTACACCTTC
TRBV4-1,-,-,TRBJ1-2,CASSQDRGNYGYTF,TGCGCCAGCAGCCAAGATAGAGGGAACTATGGCTACACCTTC
TRBV5-4,-,-,TRBJ2-5,CASSVGTPQETQYF,TGTGCCAGCAGCGTCGGGACTCCTCAAGAGACCCAGTACTTC
TRBV18,-,-,TRBJ2-2,CASSPDGRGNGELFF,TGTGCCAGCTCACCGGACGGGAGAGGGAACGGGGAGCTGTTTTTT
TRBV4-1,-,-,TRBJ2-2,CASSPLRGYTGELFF,TGCGCCAGCAGCCCCCTCCGGGGGTACACCGGGGAGCTGTTTTTT
TRBV6-1,-,-,TRBJ1-3,CASSEGWLGNTIYF,TGTGCCAGCAGTGAAGGGTGGCTGGGAAACACCATATATTTT
TRBV4-1,TRBD1,-,TRBJ2-3,CASSPGQGETDTQYF,TGCGCCAGCAGCCCGGGACAGGGGGAAACAGATACGCAGTATTTT
TRBV10-1,TRBD2,-,TRBJ2-3,CASSVASGDTDTQYF,TGCGCCAGCAGTGTGGCTAGCGGAGACACAGATACGCAGTATTTT
TRBV6-1,-,few,TRBJ1-5,CASSEGRGENQPQHF,TGTGCCAGCAGTGAAGGACGAGGAGAAAATCAGCCCCAGCATTTT
TRBV6-2/TRBV6-3,TRBD2,-,TRBJ2-1,CASSYYPGLNYNEQFF,TGTGCCAGCAGTTATTACCCGGGACTAAACTACAATGAGCAGTTCTTC
TRBV19,-,once,TRBJ1-4,CASSILFGGANEKLFF,TGTGCCAGTAGTATCCTCTTCGGGGGAGCTAATGAAAAACTGTTTTTT
TRBV28,-,-,TRBJ1-2,CASSLDSSAYGYTF,TGTGCCAGCAGTTTAGACAGCTCGGCCTATGGCTACACCTTC
TRBV12-5,-,-,TRBJ1-5,CASGLDRVGQPQHF,TGTGCTAGTGGTTTGGACAGGGTCGGTCAGCCCCAGCATTTT
TRBV3-1/TRBV3-2,TRBD1,-,TRBJ2-7,CASSQGRQGTYEQYF,TGTGCCAGCAGCCAAGGTCGACAGGGGACCTACGAGCAGTACTTC
TRBV7-6,-,-,TRBJ2-1,CASSLAGLDEQFF,TGTGCCAGCAGCTTAGCCGGACTCGATGAGCAGTTCTTC
TRBV7-8,TRBD1,-,TRBJ2-1,CASSQTVTGAASEQFF,TGTGCCAGCAGCCAGACTGTGACAGGGGCGGCTAGTGAGCAGTTCTTC